The 29 T cell receptor beta chains below all came from one sample that was sequenced in a study of T cell responses to AZD1222 COVID-19 vaccine. Produced via immunoSEQ multiplex PCR; TCRdb's table is partial and in-frame only. Of 72,000 or so clones listed, about nine tenths were seen once; the top ten hold 24%. Source: peripheral blood, taken on day 0 of AZD1222 vaccination. The receptors derive from an adult in good health.

The chain recombines TRBV7-9 with TRBJ2-3; D ambiguous. CDR1 and CDR2 from the germline V gene are SEHNR and FQNEAQ (reference sequence). This CDR3 has 13 amino acids. Trimming pared 5 bases from V and 2 bases from J, leaving 8 bases between. DNA of the CDR3: TGTGCCAGCAGCCCCCGAGACACAGATACGCAGTATTTT. Translated: CASSPRDTDTQYF.

The chain employs TRBV7-6 and TRBJ2-5; tentatively, D is TRBD1 or TRBD2 (6 bases each). The V end lost 1 base, the J end lost 3 bases, and 15 bases lay between the germline ends. Germline V lookup: CDR1 SGHVS, CDR2 FNYEAQ. The CDR3 length is 16 residues. CDR3 DNA sequence: TGTGCCAGCAGCTTAGGGGGGGCGGGAAGTGAAGAGACCCAGTACTTC. Protein: CASSLGGAGSEETQYF. Filled out from reference TRBV7-6 and TRBJ2-5, the complete variable domain reads GAGVSQSPRYKVTKRGQDVALRCDPISGHVSLYWYRQALGQGPEFLTYFNYEAQQDKSGLPNDRFSAERPEGSISTLTIQRTEQRDSAMYRCASSLGGAGSEETQYFGPGTRLLVL.

V gene TRBV5-7 combines with J gene TRBJ1-4, with a tentative D call TRBD1 (5 bases). TRBV5-7 is treated as an ORF (open reading frame) with a function not yet certain. The V gene lost 0 bases and the J gene lost 4 bases, with 10 bases spanning the gap. This CDR3 spans 15 amino acids. CDR3 bases: TGTGCCAGCAGCTTGGGGGGCGTGAGTAATGAAAAACTGTTTTTT. Its protein product is CASSLGGVSNEKLFF.

This chain uses TRBV5-1 with TRBJ2-1; D unclear. V gave up 1 base and J gave up 8 bases, with 7 bases separating them. Germline V lookup: CDR1 SGHRS, CDR2 YFSETQ. The CDR3 loop spans 12 amino acids. This chain's CDR3 is CASSLTGDEQFF. CDR3 nucleotides: TGCGCCAGCAGCTTGACTGGCGATGAGCAGTTCTTC.

The chain is built from TRBV6-2 or TRBV6-3 and TRBJ1-4, with 8 bases matching TRBD1. Germline V gene lookup returns CDR1 MNHEY and CDR2 SVGEGT. The CDR3 is 14 amino acids. V was pared by 10 bases and J by 5 bases, with 9 bases of the junction left unmatched. The chain's CDR3 is CATGPRDRNEKLFF. Written as DNA, the CDR3 is TGTGCCACCGGCCCCCGGGACAGGAATGAAAAACTGTTTTTT.

J is TRBJ1-6 and V is TRBV28; a possible D gene is TRBD1 (5 bases). This CDR3 comprises 14 residues. Between the trimmed V and J ends, which lost 10 bases and 7 bases, there was a span of 17 bases. CDR1 and CDR2 from the germline V gene are MDHEN and SYDVKM. The CDR3: CATLKQGANSPLHF. CDR3 nucleotides: TGTGCCACCCTAAAGCAGGGAGCGAATTCACCCCTCCACTTT.

This sequence joins TRBV7-7 and TRBJ2-3; 8 bases fit TRBD1. CDR1 and CDR2 from the germline V gene are SSHAT and FNYEAQ (reference sequence). CDR3 length: 13 residues. Unmatched junction bases numbered 4, after V lost 5 bases and J lost 6 bases. Here the CDR3 reads CASSNTGGDTQYF. The CDR3 coding sequence is TGTGCCAGCAGCAATACAGGGGGGGATACGCAGTATTTT.

The gene calls are TRBV5-1 and TRBJ1-2; 10 bases match TRBD1. CDR1 is SGHRS, CDR2 YFSETQ, per germline. This CDR3 is built from 13 residues. Losses at the gene ends were 4 bases for V and 9 bases for J; bases not matched to a gene: 6. The CDR3 region is CASSPGQGGSYTF. In nucleotides, the CDR3 is TGCGCCAGCAGCCCCGGACAGGGGGGAAGCTACACCTTC.

This rearrangement joins TRBV30 to TRBJ2-5; 7 positions match TRBD1. Trimming cost V 0 bases and J 5 bases; bases outside gene matches: 3. This CDR3 contains 13 residues. CDR1 is GTSNPN and CDR2 is SVGIG in the germline V gene (reference sequence). The CDR3 region has the DNA TGTGCCTGGAGTGTGAGGGGGCTTGAGACCCAGTACTTC. Translated: CAWSVRGLETQYF.

This chain connects TRBV5-1 to TRBJ1-2; the match to TRBD1 covers 9 bases. CDR3 length equals 16 residues. Germline CDR1 reads SGHRS; CDR2 reads YFSETQ. J lost 6 bases, V lost 4 bases, and 13 bases had no gene match. In DNA form, the CDR3 reads TGCGCCAGCAGCCTTCCCGGGACAGGGAAGATGGATGGCTACACCTTC. Its protein product is CASSLPGTGKMDGYTF.

The chain couples TRBV27 to TRBJ1-1; 7 bases fit TRBD1. This CDR3 is 13 amino acids long. Germline V lookup: CDR1 MNHEY, CDR2 SMNVEV (reference sequence). Germline trimming cut 3 bases from V and 6 bases from J; bases unmatched to any gene: 4. In DNA, the CDR3 is TGTGCCAGCAGTTTTGCCAGGGGGGCTGAAGCTTTCTTT. Translation gives CASSFARGAEAFF.

The rearrangement joins TRBV4-2 to TRBJ2-7; D gene unclear. CDR3 length equals 17 residues. Germline-derived CDR1 and CDR2 are LGHNA and YNFKEQ. Trimming cost V 0 bases and J 3 bases, with 18 bases left between them. CDR3 region: CASSQEATGYPLYEQYF. CDR3 nucleotide sequence: TGTGCCAGCAGCCAAGAGGCAACCGGGTATCCCCTCTACGAGCAGTACTTC.

This chain connects TRBV7-3 to TRBJ1-2; D gene unclear. V gave up 0 bases and J gave up 1 base, with 9 bases separating them. The V gene's germline CDR1 is SGHTA and CDR2 FQGTGA. CDR3 length equals 15 residues. The CDR3 DNA reads TGTGCCAGCAGCTTAACCCCCGGCAGTAACTATGGCTACACCTTC. Translating it yields CASSLTPGSNYGYTF.

The rearrangement uses TRBV11-3 and TRBJ2-7, with D possibly being TRBD2 (6 bases). Germline V gene sequence: CDR1 SGHNT, CDR2 YENEEA. V dropped 1 base and J dropped 3 bases, with 7 bases sitting between them. The CDR3 has 13 residues. DNA for the CDR3: TGTGCCAGCAGCTTAGGGACTAACTACGAGCAGTACTTC. It encodes CASSLGTNYEQYF.

This clone has only a few counts. The gene calls are TRBV15 and TRBJ1-3; weak D call: TRBD1 (6 bases). The ends were cut back, 0 bases at V and 2 bases at J, with 11 bases in the middle. Germline assignment: CDR1 LNHNV and CDR2 YYDKDF (reference sequence). This CDR3 has 16 amino acids. The DNA of the CDR3 is TGTGCCACCAGCAGAGACCCAGGGGTCGCTGGAAACACCATATATTTT. It codes for CATSRDPGVAGNTIYF.

The J gene is TRBJ1-4, the V gene TRBV7-9, with D tentatively TRBD1 (5 bases). Trimming left V 5 bases short and J 8 bases short, with 24 bases between. The CDR3 extends over 17 amino acids. The V gene's germline CDR1 is SEHNR and CDR2 FQNEAQ (reference sequence). CDR3 DNA: TGTGCCAGCAGCGCCACAGATCCGACAGTGCCTTTAGAAAAACTGTTTTTT. Its translation is CASSATDPTVPLEKLFF.

In its sample, this clone was seen once. This rearrangement joins TRBV5-1 to TRBJ1-2; D might be TRBD1 (5 bases). Between the trimmed V and J ends, which lost 4 bases and 0 bases, there was a span of 10 bases. The CDR3 is 14 amino acids. CDR1 and CDR2 (germline): SGHRS, YFSETQ. DNA of the CDR3: TGCGCCAGCAGCCGGGGCCCTGCTAACTATGGCTACACCTTC. Amino acid sequence: CASSRGPANYGYTF.

This rearrangement joins TRBV10-3 to TRBJ2-1; D perhaps matches TRBD2 (5 bases). The germline CDR1 and CDR2 sequences are ENHRY and SYGVKD. The CDR3 totals 15 residues. V was trimmed by 5 bases and J by 2 bases, leaving 13 bases between them. CDR3 residues: CAISSGEGTYNEQFF. CDR3 nucleotides: TGTGCCATCAGTAGCGGAGAGGGCACCTACAATGAGCAGTTCTTC.

Here the CDR3 DNA reads TGTGCCAGCAGCTCGGGGAGGGTCACAGATACGCAGTATTTT. It translates to CASSSGRVTDTQYF. This chain links TRBV11-3 with TRBJ2-3, with TRBD2 matching 7 bases. Germline V lookup: CDR1 SGHNT, CDR2 YENEEA. CDR3 size: 14 residues. The trim removed 4 bases at V and 2 bases at J, leaving 3 bases unmatched.

The gene calls are TRBV7-2 and TRBJ2-7, with a weak D call TRBD2 (6 bases). Per germline, CDR1 SGHTA and CDR2 FQGNSA. The CDR3 totals 18 residues. Deletions cut 1 base from V and 1 base from J, with 20 bases between. In nucleotides, the CDR3 is TGTGCCAGCAGCTTAGGTCGGTCGAAGCGGGCGCTTTCCTACGAGCAGTACTTC. Amino acid sequence: CASSLGRSKRALSYEQYF. Full variable domain (rest looked up from reference TRBV7-2 and TRBJ2-7): GAGVSQSPSNKVTEKGKDVELRCDPISGHTALYWYRQSLGQGLEFLIYFQGNSAPDKSGLPSDRFSAERTGGSVSTLTIQRTQQEDSAVYLCASSLGRSKRALSYEQYFGPGTRLTVT.

J is TRBJ1-6 and V is TRBV6-6; 7 bases match TRBD1. The length of the CDR3 is 14 residues. V was clipped by 2 bases and J by 6 bases; unmatched bases: 1. CDR1 and CDR2 (germline): MNHNY, SVGAGI (reference sequence). The CDR3 coding sequence is TGTGCCAGCAGTTACCGACAGGGTAATTCACCCCTCCACTTT. It is translated as CASSYRQGNSPLHF.

This chain links TRBV9 with TRBJ1-3; D not certain. The CDR3 extends over 15 amino acids. Trimming pared 4 bases from V and 1 base from J, leaving 12 bases between. Per germline, CDR1 SGDLS and CDR2 YYNGEE. The CDR3 loop reads CASSTRMDSGNTIYF. The CDR3 coding sequence is TGTGCCAGCAGCACACGGATGGATTCTGGAAACACCATATATTTT.

J is TRBJ1-4 and V is TRBV7-8, with 7 nucleotides matching TRBD1. The CDR3 is 14 amino acids. The germline CDR1 and CDR2 sequences are SGHVS and FQNEAQ. V was pared by 4 bases and J by 8 bases, with 7 bases of the junction left unmatched. Here the CDR3 reads CASSSQGRREKLFF. In DNA form, the CDR3 reads TGTGCCAGCAGCTCACAGGGGCGGAGGGAAAAACTGTTTTTT.

This clone turned up a few times. The chain combines TRBV27 with TRBJ1-5; tentative D call: TRBD1 (5 bases). V dropped 2 bases and J dropped 7 bases, with 15 bases sitting between them. Germline V gene lookup returns CDR1 MNHEY and CDR2 SMNVEV (reference sequence). This CDR3 has 15 residues. For the CDR3, the DNA is TGTGCCAGCAGTTTAGAAGGGCAGGGTCGACAGCCCCAGCATTTT. It codes for CASSLEGQGRQPQHF.

The V call is TRBV24-1, the J call TRBJ2-1, with 11 bases fitting TRBD2. This CDR3 is 16 amino acids long. The junction had 6 bases not matched to a gene; V was cut back by 3 bases and J by 6 bases. CDR1 and CDR2 from the germline V gene are KGHDR and SFDVKD. CDR3 sequence (DNA): TGTGCCACCAGTGATGCTAGCGGGAGGCCCCTCAATGAGCAGTTCTTC. As protein: CATSDASGRPLNEQFF.

The chain combines TRBV18 with TRBJ1-1; 7 positions match TRBD1. This CDR3 contains 16 residues. Germline lookup yields CDR1 KGHSH and CDR2 LQKENI. The V segment lost 6 bases and the J segment 1 base; nucleotides outside the gene matches: 11. CDR3 coding DNA: TGTGCCAGCTCGCTCCGCGGGGCAGGGGGGAACACTGAAGCTTTCTTT. Protein product: CASSLRGAGGNTEAFF. Variable domain in full (rest from reference TRBV18 and TRBJ1-1): NAGVMQNPRHLVRRRGQEARLRCSPMKGHSHVYWYRQLPEEGLKFMVYLQKENIIDESGMPKERFSAEFPKEGPSILRIQQVVRGDSAAYFCASSLRGAGGNTEAFFGQGTRLTVV.

This rearrangement joins TRBV4-2 to TRBJ2-3; TRBD2 agrees at 7 bases. Trimming removed 4 bases from V and 2 bases from J; junction bases left unmatched: 6. CDR1 is LGHNA, CDR2 YNFKEQ, per germline. CDR3 length: 15 residues. DNA of the CDR3: TGTGCCAGCAGCCTCCCCGGGACTAACACAGATACGCAGTATTTT. Its protein is CASSLPGTNTDTQYF.

The V gene is TRBV6-5, the J gene TRBJ2-1; D might be TRBD2 (6 bases). This CDR3 region has 15 residues. The V end lost 0 bases, the J end lost 8 bases, and 14 bases lay between the germline ends. Germline V gene sequence: CDR1 MNHEY, CDR2 SVGAGI. The CDR3 loop reads CASSYSGTSRYEQFF. CDR3 DNA: TGTGCCAGCAGTTACTCGGGGACTTCTAGATATGAGCAGTTCTTC.

This chain joins TRBV7-9 and TRBJ2-1; D is ambiguous. Trimming removed 0 bases at V and 5 bases at J, with 8 bases between. The germline CDR1 and CDR2 sequences are SEHNR and FQNEAQ (reference sequence). There are 14 residues in the CDR3. In nucleotides, the CDR3 is TGTGCCAGCAGCTTAGCGCTTCTTCACAATGAGCAGTTCTTC. It encodes CASSLALLHNEQFF.